Listed here are 27 T cell receptor beta chains from one sample, sequenced in a study of neurological immune-mediated disorders. TCRdb reanalysed the 5' RACE reads using MiXCR and keeps one entry per CDR3 protein. The sample records roughly 100,000 distinct CDR3 sequences, 3% to 4.5% being singletons. What was sequenced was PBMCs. These receptors were collected from a woman aged 45-60 years with multiple sclerosis.

The sample holds many counts of this clonotype. The V and J genes are TRBV20-1 and TRBJ1-1; D ambiguous. Per the germline V gene, CDR1 is DFQATT and CDR2 is SNEGSKA (reference sequence). This CDR3 spans 15 amino acids. Trimming removed 2 bases from V and 0 bases from J, with 13 bases in between. DNA for the CDR3: TGCAGTGCTAGAAGATTGGGCAGACTGAACACTGAAGCTTTCTTT. Protein: CSARRLGRLNTEAFF.

This clonotype has just a few counts. A much larger clone lies a single base off, so this may be a read error. The V gene is TRBV7-2, the J gene TRBJ1-5; 11 nucleotides agree with TRBD1. Germline V lookup: CDR1 SGHTA, CDR2 FQGNSA. The CDR3 extends over 17 amino acids. The CDR3 bases are TGTGCCAGCAGCTCCGGGACAGGGGGAAATAGCAATCAGCCCCAGAATTTT. Encoded protein: CASSSGTGGNSNQPQNF.

The chain couples TRBV5-6 to TRBJ2-5, with D perhaps matching TRBD2 (5 bases). Trimming took 5 bases from V and 4 from J, leaving 12 bases between them. Per the germline V gene, CDR1 is SGHDT and CDR2 is YYEEEE. This CDR3 comprises 13 residues. CDR3 coding DNA: TGTGCCAGCAGGTCCGGGGTAGGAGAGACCCAGTACTTC. Translated, it gives CASRSGVGETQYF.

This clonotype was seen repeatedly, ten times or more. The rearrangement joins TRBV20-1 to TRBJ2-1; a weak D match, TRBD2 (5 bases). Germline CDR1 is DFQATT and CDR2 is SNEGSKA (reference sequence). Trimming shortened V by 8 bases and J by 7 bases, and 12 bases separated the two germline ends. There are 11 residues in the CDR3. The CDR3 nucleotides are TGCAGTATACGGGGATTGAATGAGCAGTTCTTC. Translating gives CSIRGLNEQFF.

This clonotype was seen at least ten times. This sequence joins TRBV4-3 and TRBJ2-5; D gene unclear. The CDR3 length is 15 residues. Per the germline V gene, CDR1 is LGHNA and CDR2 is YSLEER. V dropped 4 bases and J dropped 4 bases, with 16 bases sitting between them. This CDR3 is CASSRSLVPGETQYF. The CDR3 nucleotides read TGCGCCAGCAGCCGCTCATTAGTACCTGGAGAGACCCAGTACTTC.

This clonotype has a count of ten or more. V usage is TRBV4-1 and J usage is TRBJ2-1; 14 bases agree with TRBD2. The CDR3 has 20 amino acids. J lost 1 base, V lost 5 bases, and 13 bases had no gene match. CDR1 MGHRA and CDR2 YSYEKL come from the germline V gene. CDR3 in DNA: TGCGCCAGCAGCAAGGACCCGGGACTAGCGGGGGTACCATCCTACAATGAGCAGTTCTTC. Translated, it gives CASSKDPGLAGVPSYNEQFF.

V gene TRBV20-1 combines with J gene TRBJ2-2; the D is unclear. Per the germline V gene, CDR1 is DFQATT and CDR2 is SNEGSKA (reference sequence). This CDR3 has 11 amino acids. The V gene lost 3 bases and the J gene lost 4 bases, with 3 bases spanning the gap. CDR3 in amino acids: CSARGTGELFF. CDR3 sequence (DNA): TGCAGTGCTAGGGGCACCGGGGAGCTGTTTTTT.

This clonotype was picked up many times. CDR3 protein: CASSESGGFSYTF. CDR3 DNA: TGTGCCAGCAGTGAATCTGGAGGGTTCAGCTACACCTTC. The J gene is TRBJ1-2, the V gene TRBV6-1; D gene unclear. CDR1 is MNHNS, CDR2 SASEGT, per germline. V was shortened by 2 bases and J by 9 bases, with 13 bases between the two germline ends. The CDR3 is made up of 13 amino acids.

This clonotype was seen a few times. V usage is TRBV5-6 and J usage is TRBJ2-5, with TRBD2 matching 9 bases. This CDR3 spans 14 amino acids. Trimming removed 0 bases from V and 5 bases from J; junction bases left unmatched: 2. CDR1 is SGHDT and CDR2 is YYEEEE in the germline V gene. The CDR3, as DNA: TGTGCCAGCAGCTTGGAGCGGGGGGATGAGACCCAGTACTTC. This sequence encodes CASSLERGDETQYF. Full variable domain (remainder filled in from reference TRBV5-6 and TRBJ2-5): DAGVTQSPTHLIKTRGQQVTLRCSPKSGHDTVSWYQQALGQGPQFIFQYYEEEERQRGNFPDRFSGHQFPNYSSELNVNALLLGDSALYLCASSLERGDETQYFGPGTRLLVL.

The table lists this clonotype with many counts. The chain carries TRBV4-1 and TRBJ1-6; no firm D call. The ends were cut back, 1 base at V and 6 bases at J, with 7 bases in the middle. The CDR3 contains 14 residues. The germline CDR1 and CDR2 sequences are MGHRA and YSYEKL. The CDR3 loop reads CASSQVLRNSPLHF. The CDR3 nucleotides read TGCGCCAGCAGCCAAGTGTTGCGTAATTCACCCCTCCACTTT.

To note about this clonotype: At one end, the junction sequence differs from germline, possibly due to a read error. This sequence joins TRBV15 and TRBJ1-3; D is unresolved. Germline CDR1 reads LNHNV; CDR2 reads YYDKDF (reference sequence). The CDR3 loop spans 15 amino acids. For the CDR3, the DNA is TGTGCCACCAGCAGAGATTTAGGCTCTGGAAAAACCATATATTTT. Its translation: CATSRDLGSGKTIYF.

This clonotype occurred many times. The V call is TRBV5-1, the J call TRBJ2-1, with D perhaps matching TRBD2 (5 bases). This CDR3 region has 14 residues. Germline V gives CDR1 SGHRS, CDR2 YFSETQ. V gave up 2 bases and J gave up 3 bases, with 9 bases separating them. The CDR3, as DNA: TGCGCCAGCAGCTTTGACTACTTCTACAATGAGCAGTTCTTC. Protein: CASSFDYFYNEQFF.

This clonotype was counted only a few times. A single base separates this from a much larger clone, so it may be a read error. The rearrangement joins TRBV7-9 to TRBJ2-3; D call uncertain. Germline V gives CDR1 SEHNR, CDR2 FQNEAQ (reference sequence). The CDR3 covers 11 residues. V lost 4 bases and J lost 4, with 3 bases in between. DNA for the CDR3: TGTGCCAGCAGCTACGCAGATACGCAGTATTTT. Translated: CASSYADTQYF.

This clonotype was recorded many times. The chain couples TRBV27 to TRBJ1-1; D is unresolved. V lost 2 bases and J 2 bases, leaving 12 bases between the germline ends. This CDR3 is 15 amino acids long. Looked up from germline, CDR1 is MNHEY and CDR2 is SMNVEV (reference sequence). CDR3 sequence: CASSLERQRNTEAFF. CDR3 sequence (DNA): TGTGCCAGCAGTTTAGAAAGGCAGCGCAACACTGAAGCTTTCTTT.

This clonotype was seen ten or more times. The genes are TRBV5-1 and TRBJ2-5, with 10 nucleotides matching TRBD1. J gave up 4 bases and V 4 bases, and 1 base lay outside the gene matches. The CDR3 consists of 13 residues. Germline V gives CDR1 SGHRS, CDR2 YFSETQ. The CDR3 nucleotides are TGCGCCAGCAGCAGGACAGGGGGAGAGACCCAGTACTTC. It encodes CASSRTGGETQYF.

This clonotype has ten or more counts. The V gene is TRBV7-2, the J gene TRBJ2-5; TRBD2 matches 8 bases. With V trimmed by 8 bases and J by 1 base, 9 bases remained unmatched. Germline assignment: CDR1 SGHTA and CDR2 FQGNSA. The CDR3 has 15 amino acids. CDR3: CASGGGGLLQETQYF. The CDR3 nucleotides are TGTGCCAGCGGAGGCGGGGGGCTCCTCCAAGAGACCCAGTACTTC.

This clonotype occurred many times. The J gene is TRBJ2-5, the V gene TRBV6-1; 8 bases are shared with TRBD1. The V gene end was trimmed by 4 bases and the J gene end by 2 bases; junction bases not matched to a gene: 9. Germline V gene sequence: CDR1 MNHNS, CDR2 SASEGT. This CDR3 has 16 residues. CDR3 DNA: TGTGCCAGCAGTGTCCAGATTGGGGACAGGCAAGAGACCCAGTACTTC. It translates to CASSVQIGDRQETQYF.

This clonotype was seen ten or more times. This chain connects TRBV3-1 to TRBJ2-7; TRBD2 aligns across 7 bases. The CDR3 is 16 residues long. From germline, CDR1 is LGHDT and CDR2 YNNKEL (reference sequence). The V gene end was trimmed by 3 bases and the J gene end by 3 bases; junction bases not matched to a gene: 11. The CDR3 bases are TGTGCCAGCAGCCATCCGAGCGGGGCGGAAAACTACGAGCAGTACTTC. As protein: CASSHPSGAENYEQYF.

This clonotype showed up many times. In nucleotides, the CDR3 is TGTGCCAGTAGTATAACACGGGATAGTGAGCAGTTCTTC. This translates into CASSITRDSEQFF. The V gene is TRBV19, the J gene TRBJ2-1; a weak D match, TRBD2 (5 bases). Between the trimmed V and J ends, which lost 2 bases and 9 bases, there was a span of 11 bases. CDR3 length: 13 amino acids. CDR1 is LNHDA and CDR2 is SQIVND in the germline V gene (reference sequence).

Ten or more counts support this clonotype. The chain recombines TRBV20-1 with TRBJ2-7; D is possibly TRBD1 or TRBD2 (7 bases each). The CDR3 contains 17 residues. CDR1 is DFQATT, CDR2 SNEGSKA, per germline (reference sequence). Trimming removed 3 bases from V and 6 bases from J, with 27 bases in between. CDR3 protein: CSASVLTGQGGSGEQYF. CDR3 DNA sequence: TGCAGTGCTAGTGTTCTTACGGGGCAGGGGGGGTCCGGCGAGCAGTACTTC.

This clonotype was observed many times. The J gene is TRBJ2-3, the V gene TRBV5-1; 8 positions match TRBD1. Germline trimming cut 4 bases from V and 4 bases from J; bases unmatched to any gene: 8. This CDR3 spans 15 amino acids. CDR1 is SGHRS, CDR2 YFSETQ, per germline. The CDR3 spells CASSRDRGGADTQYF. In DNA form, the CDR3 reads TGCGCCAGCAGCCGTGACAGGGGAGGCGCAGATACGCAGTATTTT.

This clonotype was detected ten times or more. V and J are TRBV25-1 and TRBJ2-2; 7 nucleotides match TRBD1. The CDR3 spans 14 residues. Germline CDR1 reads MGHDK; CDR2 reads SYGVNS. The V segment lost 6 bases and the J segment 4 bases; nucleotides outside the gene matches: 5. The CDR3, as DNA: TGTGCCAGCAGACCTACAGGGGTCACCGGGGAGCTGTTTTTT. It yields the protein CASRPTGVTGELFF. Full variable domain (rest looked up from reference TRBV25-1 and TRBJ2-2): EADIYQTPRYLVIGTGKKITLECSQTMGHDKMYWYQQDPGMELHLIHYSYGVNSTEKGDLSSESTVSRIRTEHFPLTLESARPSHTSQYLCASRPTGVTGELFFGEGSRLTVL.

This clonotype was observed many times. The chain couples TRBV5-1 to TRBJ1-1, with D possibly being TRBD1 (6 bases). Trimming removed 0 bases from V and 2 bases from J, with 14 bases in between. From germline, CDR1 is SGHRS and CDR2 YFSETQ. This CDR3 has 16 amino acids. The CDR3 coding sequence is TGCGCCAGCAGCTTGGAGGGGGGTTCCCCAAACACTGAAGCTTTCTTT. Protein product: CASSLEGGSPNTEAFF.

This clonotype was seen repeatedly, ten times or more. A read error may produce the germline difference seen at one junction end. The CDR3 region is CASSLAGDYGELFF. The DNA of the CDR3 is TGTGCTAGCAGCCTAGCCGGGGATTACGGGGAGCTGTTTTTT. This rearrangement joins TRBV7-7 to TRBJ2-2, with D possibly matching TRBD2 (5 bases). The V gene's germline CDR1 is SSHAT and CDR2 FNYEAQ (reference sequence). The CDR3 has 14 amino acids. The whole variable domain, remainder taken from reference TRBV7-7 and TRBJ2-2, is GAGVSQSPRYKVTKRGQDVTLRCDPISSHATLYWYQQALGQGPEFLTYFNYEAQPDKSGLPSDRFSAERPEGSISTLTIQRTEQRDSAMYRCASSLAGDYGELFFGEGSRLTVL.

This clonotype was observed at least ten times. The chain has TRBV10-3 and TRBJ2-5; possible D gene TRBD2, 6 bases. Germline V gives CDR1 ENHRY, CDR2 SYGVKD. The CDR3 totals 12 residues. V gave up 10 bases and J gave up 2 bases, with 11 bases separating them. The DNA for the CDR3 is TGTGCCAGCGGGACCAAACAAGAGACCCAGTACTTC. Protein: CASGTKQETQYF.

This clonotype appeared many times. The V call is TRBV5-5, the J call TRBJ2-4; the D gene could be TRBD1 or TRBD2 (5 bases each). With 0 bases removed from V and 10 bases from J, the gap between germline ends came to 11 bases. The CDR3 consists of 13 residues. Looked up from germline, CDR1 is SGHKS and CDR2 is YYEKEE (reference sequence). The CDR3 DNA sequence: TGTGCCAGCAGCTTGGGGGACGGACCGATTCAGTACTTC. Encoded protein: CASSLGDGPIQYF.

This clonotype has at least ten counts. The chain links TRBV12-3 or TRBV12-4 to TRBJ1-2; no reliable D call. CDR3 length: 15 amino acids. V was clipped by 1 base and J by 2 bases, with 11 bases between them. CDR3 bases: TGTGCCAGCAGTTTAGTCCCGGGCGCCAACTATGGCTACACCTTC. It specifies CASSLVPGANYGYTF.